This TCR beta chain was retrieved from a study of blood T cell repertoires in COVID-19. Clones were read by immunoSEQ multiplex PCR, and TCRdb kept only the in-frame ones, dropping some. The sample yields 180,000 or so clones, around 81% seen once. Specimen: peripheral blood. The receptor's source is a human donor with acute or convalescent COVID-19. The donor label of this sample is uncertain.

For the CDR3, the DNA is TGCGCCAGCATGGCCGCAGATACGCAGTATTTT. Protein product: CASMAADTQYF. The rearrangement links TRBV5-1 to TRBJ2-3, with D uncertain. The CDR3 covers 11 residues. The germline V and J ends were trimmed by 6 bases and 4 bases, with 6 bases remaining between them. Germline V gene lookup returns CDR1 SGHRS and CDR2 YFSETQ.